A selection of T cell receptor beta chains follows, all from one sample in a study of T cells after yellow fever vaccination. TCRdb recomputed calls from the 5' RACE reads with MiXCR, one row per CDR3 protein. Among just under 600,000 distinct CDR3 sequences listed, roughly 13% were seen once. The starting material was PBMCs, obtained on the day of the yellow fever booster vaccination. Source of these receptors: a man in his thirties or forties who received the YFV17D yellow fever vaccine. CDR3s include the opening cysteine and the closing phenylalanine or tryptophan. The order of the fields is clone size, V gene, D gene, J gene, CDR3 DNA, CDR3 protein. The D gene is left open where the match is weak. Clone size is not always given. Where it is, it says once, few, many or a class for expanded clones.

few	TRBV7-2	TRBD2	TRBJ2-2	TGTGCCAGCAGCTTAGCACCTAGCGGGAATGCCGGGGAGCTGTTTTTT	CASSLAPSGNAGELFF
few	TRBV7-9	TRBD2	TRBJ2-7	TGTGCCAGCAGCACGATAGCGGGAGGAACAGAGCAGTACTTC	CASSTIAGGTEQYF
.	TRBV27	.	TRBJ1-5	TGTGCCAGCGGGGAAAGCTATCAGCCCCAGCATTTT	CASGESYQPQHF
few	TRBV29-1	TRBD1	TRBJ2-2	TGCAGCGTTGATACAGGGGATGACACCGGGGAGCTGTTTTTT	CSVDTGDDTGELFF
.	TRBV11-2	TRBD1	TRBJ2-1	TGTGCCAGCAGCTTCGGACAGGGGTCCAAAAATGAGCAGTTCTTC	CASSFGQGSKNEQFF
.	TRBV15	TRBD1	TRBJ2-3	TGTGCCACCAGCAGAGATCCGGGACAGGGGGCTTTTAGCACAGATACGCAGTATTTT	CATSRDPGQGAFSTDTQYF
.	TRBV29-1	TRBD2	TRBJ2-3	TGCAGCGTTGAGTTGATGTCACTCACTAGCGGGACAGCAGATACGCAGTATTTT	CSVELMSLTSGTADTQYF
few	TRBV7-6	TRBD2	TRBJ2-7	TGTGCCAGCAGCTTAGTTCCAGCGGGAGGAAGCGAGCAGTACTTC	CASSLVPAGGSEQYF
few	TRBV7-8	.	TRBJ2-7	TGTGCCAGCAGCTTAGTTGATCTGACCTACGAGCAGTACTTC	CASSLVDLTYEQYF
many	TRBV12-3/TRBV12-4	.	TRBJ2-2	TGTGCCAGCAGTTTAGGAAGCGGCGGACCCGGGGAGCTGTTTTTT	CASSLGSGGPGELFF
many	TRBV25-1	.	TRBJ2-1	TGTGCCAGCAGTGAATCGGGGCGGTTCATCTACAATGAGCAGTTCTTC	CASSESGRFIYNEQFF
few	TRBV6-5	.	TRBJ2-1	TGTGCCAGCATTAGCAGGGTTAGCTCCTACAATGAGCAGTTCTTC	CASISRVSSYNEQFF
.	TRBV7-8	TRBD1	TRBJ2-7	TGTGCCAGCGGCCCCCCGAACCCCGGGACAGCTTACGAGCAGTACTTC	CASGPPNPGTAYEQYF
few	TRBV5-1	TRBD1	TRBJ1-1	TGCGCCAGCAGCTTGGCCAGGGGACAGGGTAAGACGTTGGCTGAAGCTTTCTTT	CASSLARGQGKTLAEAFF
.	TRBV7-2	TRBD2	TRBJ2-7	TGTGCCAGCAGCTTAGATGTAGCGGGATCGCGCGAGCAGTACTTC	CASSLDVAGSREQYF
few	TRBV20-1	TRBD1	TRBJ2-1	TGCAGTGCTACCTGGGGACAGGGTACGGGTGAGCAGTTCTTC	CSATWGQGTGEQFF
.	TRBV20-1	TRBD1	TRBJ2-1	TGCAGTGCCGCGGGACAGGGATGGGACAATGAGCAGTTCTTC	CSAAGQGWDNEQFF
.	TRBV7-2	.	TRBJ2-7	TGTGCCAGCAGCTTAGGCGGGAAATCCTACGAGCAGTACTTC	CASSLGGKSYEQYF
few	TRBV6-2/TRBV6-3	.	TRBJ2-7	TGTGCCAGCAGTTATAACCCGCAGAGGGCCTACGAGCAGTACTTC	CASSYNPQRAYEQYF
.	TRBV7-2	.	TRBJ1-1	TGTGCCAGCGTCGAAGTAGGCGAAGCTTTCTTT	CASVEVGEAFF
.	TRBV5-1	TRBD1	TRBJ2-5	TGCGCCAGCAGCTCTCCAGGGGGTCGGGAGACCCAGTACTTC	CASSSPGGRETQYF
.	TRBV29-1	.	TRBJ1-2	TGCAGCGCCCGCGCGGGGGAGGACTATGGCTACACCTTC	CSARAGEDYGYTF
few	TRBV3-1	.	TRBJ2-4	TGTGCCAGCAGCCAAGATAAAACGACAGGTCGGAACATTCAGTACTTC	CASSQDKTTGRNIQYF
.	TRBV5-8	TRBD1	TRBJ2-1	TGTGCCAGCAGCGGGACAGATTACAATGAGCAGTTCTTC	CASSGTDYNEQFF
many	TRBV7-9	.	TRBJ2-5	TGTGCCAGCAGCCTGGCGTCAGGGGAAGAGACCCAGTACTTC	CASSLASGEETQYF
few	TRBV7-9	.	TRBJ2-1	TGTGCCAGCAGCTTAGCGTTAGCCTACAATGAGCAGTTCTTC	CASSLALAYNEQFF
few	TRBV12-3/TRBV12-4	.	TRBJ2-2	TGTGCCAGCAGTTTGGGGGAGCTGTTTTTT	CASSLGELFF
few	TRBV20-1	.	TRBJ1-1	TGCAGTGCTAGATCACGGACGAACACTGAAGCTTTCTTT	CSARSRTNTEAFF
.	TRBV29-1	.	TRBJ1-4	TGCAGCGTTGGGGCAGTAGGTGAAAAACTGTTTTTT	CSVGAVGEKLFF
.	TRBV5-1	TRBD2	TRBJ2-3	TGCGCCAGCAGCTGGGGGACTAGCGGCTTCGTTACGCAGTATTTT	CASSWGTSGFVTQYF
once	TRBV4-1	.	TRBJ2-2	TGCGCAAGCAGCCAAGCGATTATCACCGGGGAGCTGTTTTTT	CASSQAIITGELFF
.	TRBV5-1	.	TRBJ2-3	TGCGCCAGCAGCTTGGACCAGGGAAGGGGTACGCAGTATTTT	CASSLDQGRGTQYF
.	TRBV5-1	TRBD2	TRBJ2-3	TGCGCCAGCAGGCCCTACGTAGCGGGGGCAGATACGCAGTATTTT	CASRPYVAGADTQYF
.	TRBV19	.	TRBJ2-7	TGTGCCAGTTCCGACCCAACAGGTGCTACCTACGAGCAGTACTTC	CASSDPTGATYEQYF
.	TRBV11-2	.	TRBJ2-2	TGTGCCAGCAGTCTGGTACTGACGAACACCGGGGAGCTGTTTTTT	CASSLVLTNTGELFF
few	TRBV15	.	TRBJ1-5	TGTGCCACCAGCAGTGACAATAATCAGCCCCAGCATTTT	CATSSDNNQPQHF
few	TRBV5-1	.	TRBJ2-5	TGCGCCAGCAGCTTGGACGGCGGAGGGAATCAAGAGACCCAGTACTTC	CASSLDGGGNQETQYF
few	TRBV28	.	TRBJ1-1	TGTGCCAGCAGTTCTCCGGGGGCGTGGAACACTGAAGCTTTCTTT	CASSSPGAWNTEAFF
.	TRBV19	.	TRBJ2-2	TGTGCCAGTATGTTCGGTATTTCGAACACCGGGGAGCTGTTTTTT	CASMFGISNTGELFF
.	TRBV15	.	TRBJ1-5	TGTGCCACCAAGGCTCGGACAGGCAATCAGCCCCAGCATTTT	CATKARTGNQPQHF
.	TRBV7-8	.	TRBJ2-7	TGTGCCAGCAGCTTACCGGGACTGAGCGAGCAGTACTTC	CASSLPGLSEQYF